Presented here are 30 T cell receptor beta chains from one specimen sequenced in a study of T cells after yellow fever vaccination. TCRdb reanalysed the 5' RACE reads using MiXCR and keeps one entry per CDR3 protein. The repertoire includes about 350,000 distinct CDR3 sequences, roughly 11% of them detected once, and roughly 18% sits in the top ten. The material was PBMCs, obtained on the day of the first yellow fever vaccination. All receptors derive from a man between 18 and 35 years old who received the YFV17D yellow fever vaccine.

This sequence joins TRBV6-5 and TRBJ1-1; D unresolved. V gave up 3 bases and J gave up 2 bases, with 7 bases separating them. CDR3 length: 13 amino acids. From germline, CDR1 is MNHEY and CDR2 SVGAGI. The CDR3 DNA is TGTGCCAGCAGTTATCAGGTAAACACTGAAGCTTTCTTT. Amino acid sequence: CASSYQVNTEAFF.

This clonotype was seen a few times. The genes are TRBV10-3 and TRBJ2-5; D not resolved. Germline-derived CDR1 and CDR2 are ENHRY and SYGVKD. This CDR3 has 16 amino acids. The V gene lost 0 bases and the J gene lost 2 bases, with 13 bases spanning the gap. The CDR3 is CAISESFGQNQETQYF. The CDR3 DNA sequence: TGTGCCATCAGTGAGTCGTTCGGGCAGAATCAAGAGACCCAGTACTTC.

A few counts support this clonotype. J is TRBJ1-1 and V is TRBV18; D call uncertain. The ends were cut back, 2 bases at V and 0 bases at J, with 7 bases in the middle. The CDR3 extends over 14 amino acids. Germline-derived CDR1 and CDR2 are KGHSH and LQKENI. CDR3 sequence: CASSPIGMNTEAFF. The DNA for the CDR3 is TGTGCCAGCTCACCAATAGGGATGAACACTGAAGCTTTCTTT.

This clonotype came up many times. This chain connects TRBV7-2 to TRBJ1-5; 9 nucleotides match TRBD1. Losses at the gene ends were 5 bases for V and 3 bases for J; bases not matched to a gene: 5. CDR1 and CDR2 (germline): SGHTA, FQGNSA. This CDR3 region has 15 residues. The CDR3 sequence: CASSLWTGDNQPQHF. CDR3 in DNA: TGTGCCAGCAGCCTTTGGACAGGGGACAATCAGCCCCAGCATTTT. Combining the CDR3 with reference TRBV7-2 and TRBJ1-5 gives the whole variable domain GAGVSQSPSNKVTEKGKDVELRCDPISGHTALYWYRQSLGQGLEFLIYFQGNSAPDKSGLPSDRFSAERTGGSVSTLTIQRTQQEDSAVYLCASSLWTGDNQPQHFGDGTRLSIL.

V is TRBV15 and J is TRBJ2-7; D possibly corresponds to TRBD1 (6 bases). The germline gives CDR1 LNHNV, CDR2 YYDKDF (reference sequence). There are 13 residues in the CDR3. With 5 bases removed from V and 2 bases from J, the gap between germline ends came to 10 bases. Here the CDR3 DNA reads TGTGCCACCAGCGACAGGTTAGCCTACGAGCAGTACGTC. Amino acid sequence: CATSDRLAYEQYV.

This clonotype was seen more than once but under ten times. The CDR3 coding sequence is TGCAGTGCTACAGACCGGGACACCGGAAGGGAGACCCAGTACTTC. Translation gives CSATDRDTGRETQYF. The genes are TRBV20-1 and TRBJ2-5; maybe TRBD1 (6 bases). The CDR3 runs 15 residues. Per germline, CDR1 DFQATT and CDR2 SNEGSKA (reference sequence). V was shortened by 4 bases and J by 5 bases, with 20 bases between the two germline ends.

This clonotype has a count of ten or more. The chain has TRBV5-1 and TRBJ1-6; D gene uncertain. Trimming left V 0 bases short and J 7 bases short, with 11 bases between. The CDR3 runs to 15 residues. Germline lookup yields CDR1 SGHRS and CDR2 YFSETQ. This CDR3 is CASSLVSPGNSPLHF. The CDR3 DNA reads TGCGCCAGCAGCTTGGTCTCTCCGGGAAATTCACCCCTCCACTTT.

This clonotype was recorded a few times. The rearrangement joins TRBV24-1 to TRBJ2-1, with D perhaps matching TRBD1 or TRBD2 (5 bases each). The germline gives CDR1 KGHDR, CDR2 SFDVKD. Between the trimmed V and J ends, which lost 4 bases and 14 bases, there was a span of 14 bases. The CDR3 totals 12 residues. The CDR3 sequence: CATSDPGTLKFF. In DNA form, the CDR3 reads TGTGCCACCAGTGACCCCGGGACCCTTAAGTTCTTC.

This clonotype was seen ten or more times. The chain carries TRBV11-2 and TRBJ1-2; unclear D gene. In germline, CDR1 is SGHAT, CDR2 FQNNGV. The CDR3 runs to 13 residues. Trimming shortened V by 2 bases and J by 6 bases, and 10 bases separated the two germline ends. Here the CDR3 reads CASSLYGVDGYTF. The CDR3 nucleotides are TGTGCCAGCAGCTTATATGGGGTCGATGGCTACACCTTC.

This clonotype was seen only a few times. The rearrangement joins TRBV18 to TRBJ2-3; perhaps D is TRBD1 or TRBD2 (6 bases each). Per germline, CDR1 KGHSH and CDR2 LQKENI. The CDR3 length is 15 residues. The V end lost 3 bases, the J end lost 0 bases, and 10 bases lay between the germline ends. DNA of the CDR3: TGTGCCAGCTCACCGGGGGGCTTAAGCACAGATACGCAGTATTTT. Its translation: CASSPGGLSTDTQYF.

CDR3 region: CSAREDGGGDYGYTF. The DNA for the CDR3 is TGCAGTGCTAGAGAGGACGGGGGGGGGGACTATGGCTACACCTTC. The chain uses TRBV20-1 and TRBJ1-2; D may be TRBD1 (5 bases). V was cut by 0 bases and J by 3 bases, with 14 bases left in between. The CDR3 covers 15 residues. The germline V gene has CDR1 DFQATT and CDR2 SNEGSKA (reference sequence).

This clonotype was detected only a few times. The V and J genes are TRBV28 and TRBJ1-3; D is ambiguous. Germline CDR1 reads MDHEN; CDR2 reads SYDVKM. Trimming left V 6 bases short and J 0 bases short, with 12 bases between. This CDR3 contains 15 residues. The CDR3 DNA reads TGTGCCAGCAGCCCGCCGACCGGCTCTGGAAACACCATATATTTT. It is translated as CASSPPTGSGNTIYF.

This chain connects TRBV4-2 to TRBJ2-3; D is unresolved. The length of the CDR3 is 16 residues. Germline CDR1 and CDR2: LGHNA and YNFKEQ. V dropped 0 bases and J dropped 1 base, with 11 bases sitting between them. The CDR3 sequence: CASSQDGLKGTDTQYF. CDR3 nucleotides: TGTGCCAGCAGCCAAGACGGCCTTAAAGGCACAGATACGCAGTATTTT.

This clonotype has a count of ten or more. The CDR3 DNA reads as TGTGCCATCAGTGACAGGGTGTACCAAGAGACCCAGTACTTC. It specifies CAISDRVYQETQYF. V usage is TRBV10-3 and J usage is TRBJ2-5, with D tentatively TRBD1 (5 bases). Germline loops: CDR1 ENHRY, CDR2 SYGVKD. The CDR3 sequence is 14 residues long. V dropped 3 bases and J dropped 0 bases, with 8 bases sitting between them.

The V gene is TRBV29-1, the J gene TRBJ2-7; TRBD2 agrees at 8 bases. V lost 4 bases and J lost 10; bases outside the gene matches: 15. Germline CDR1 SQVTM, CDR2 ANQGSEA. The length of the CDR3 is 14 residues. The CDR3 sequence: CSVARGGSERIQYF. CDR3 in DNA: TGCAGCGTTGCCCGCGGGGGGTCGGAGCGAATACAGTACTTC.

This clonotype showed up many times. The DNA of the CDR3 is TGCGCCAGCAGCTTGGCCGGGCTTAGTTTGAACACTGAAGCTTTCTTT. This translates into CASSLAGLSLNTEAFF. This sequence joins TRBV5-1 and TRBJ1-1; D unclear. The CDR3 is 16 residues long. Per germline, CDR1 SGHRS and CDR2 YFSETQ. V lost 0 bases to trimming and J lost 0 bases, with 12 bases between them.

CDR3 sequence reads: CASSLALRRGATDTQYF. The CDR3 nucleotides are TGTGCCAGCAGCTTAGCCCTCAGGCGGGGGGCTACAGATACGCAGTATTTT. The chain has TRBV7-9 and TRBJ2-3; 8 bases map to TRBD2. The CDR3 length is 17 residues. Germline V gene lookup returns CDR1 SEHNR and CDR2 FQNEAQ (reference sequence). With V trimmed by 0 bases and J by 3 bases, 8 bases remained unmatched.

This chain joins TRBV6-5 and TRBJ2-3; no reliable D call. The CDR3 is made up of 12 amino acids. CDR1 is MNHEY, CDR2 SVGAGI, per germline. The V end was cut by 7 bases, the J end by 3 bases, with 8 bases between. The CDR3 loop reads CASMAGTDTQYF. The CDR3 nucleotides are TGTGCCAGCATGGCAGGAACAGATACGCAGTATTTT.

This clonotype showed up just a few times. This rearrangement joins TRBV29-1 to TRBJ2-7; the D gene is possibly TRBD2 (5 bases). V gave up 7 bases and J gave up 2 bases, with 15 bases separating them. From germline, CDR1 is SQVTM and CDR2 ANQGSEA. CDR3 length equals 13 residues. CDR3 region: CSASKSPPYEQYF. The CDR3, as DNA: TGCAGCGCTAGCAAGTCTCCGCCCTACGAGCAGTACTTC.

This clonotype turned up a few times. The chain uses TRBV11-1 and TRBJ1-1, with a possible D match to TRBD1 (6 bases). Germline loops: CDR1 SGHAT, CDR2 FQDESV (reference sequence). The CDR3 runs 18 residues. With 1 base removed from V and 3 bases from J, the gap between germline ends came to 21 bases. The CDR3 reads CASSLGAGGGGGYTEAFF. The CDR3 DNA reads as TGTGCCAGCAGCTTAGGGGCGGGAGGGGGTGGCGGGTACACTGAAGCTTTCTTT.

V and J are TRBV7-9 and TRBJ2-3; D call uncertain. The J call may be faulty, since TRBJ1-5 better matches the DNA end. The V gene's germline CDR1 is SEHNR and CDR2 FQNEAQ (reference sequence). The CDR3 totals 11 residues. This chain's CDR3 is CASSLTDTQHF. In DNA, the CDR3 is TGTGCCAGCAGTCTCACAGATACGCAGCATTTT.

The V call is TRBV19, the J call TRBJ1-2; D possibly corresponds to TRBD1 (6 bases). The V gene's germline CDR1 is LNHDA and CDR2 SQIVND (reference sequence). CDR3 size: 11 residues. Trimming removed 6 bases from V and 9 bases from J, with 11 bases in between. The CDR3 nucleotides are TGTGCCAGTAGGATCGACAGGCGCTACACCTTC. Translating it yields CASRIDRRYTF.

This clonotype was recorded many times. The chain couples TRBV4-3 to TRBJ2-2, with 7 nucleotides matching TRBD1. V lost 3 bases to trimming and J lost 0 bases; unmatched junction nucleotides: 10. Germline V gene lookup returns CDR1 LGHNA and CDR2 YSLEER. This CDR3 has 18 amino acids. In nucleotides, the CDR3 is TGCGCCAGCAGCCAGGCTACGGACAGGCTCGCGAACACCGGGGAGCTGTTTTTT. Translating it yields CASSQATDRLANTGELFF.

This clonotype was seen a few times. This chain joins TRBV6-2 or TRBV6-3 and TRBJ2-5; 9 bases map to TRBD1. The germline CDR1 and CDR2 sequences are MNHEY and SVGEGT. This CDR3 comprises 15 residues. With 5 bases clipped from V and 3 bases from J, the junction kept 7 bases outside the gene matches. CDR3 region: CASSDPGQGKETQYF. The CDR3 nucleotides are TGTGCCAGCAGTGACCCCGGACAGGGGAAAGAGACCCAGTACTTC.

The V and J genes are TRBV7-9 and TRBJ1-3; TRBD1 might be the D (5 bases). The length of the CDR3 is 15 residues. Trimming took off 4 bases at V and 0 bases at J, with 10 bases between the two ends. Germline values: CDR1 SEHNR, CDR2 FQNEAQ (reference sequence). The CDR3 sequence is CASSWTQDSGNTIYF. The CDR3 DNA sequence: TGTGCCAGCAGCTGGACACAAGACTCTGGAAACACCATATATTTT.

V and J are TRBV18 and TRBJ1-4; unclear D gene. The length of the CDR3 is 14 residues. The V gene lost 2 bases and the J gene lost 3 bases, with 7 bases spanning the gap. The germline V gene has CDR1 KGHSH and CDR2 LQKENI. CDR3 sequence: CASSPGGSNEKLFF. The CDR3 DNA follows: TGTGCCAGCTCACCAGGAGGGTCTAATGAAAAACTGTTTTTT.

In its sample, this clonotype was seen a few times. J is TRBJ1-2 and V is TRBV5-1; D is unresolved. CDR1 is SGHRS, CDR2 YFSETQ, per germline. The CDR3 has 14 amino acids. With 4 bases removed from V and 9 bases from J, the gap between germline ends came to 19 bases. This CDR3 reads CASSKNLRAASYTF. The CDR3 DNA reads as TGCGCCAGCAGCAAAAATCTCCGAGCGGCGAGCTACACCTTC.

The chain links TRBV27 to TRBJ1-6; D is uncertain. Germline values: CDR1 MNHEY, CDR2 SMNVEV (reference sequence). V was pared by 5 bases and J by 9 bases, with 14 bases between. The CDR3 runs to 14 residues. The CDR3 region is CASSQLVAGSPLHF. The CDR3 DNA follows: TGTGCCAGCAGTCAACTAGTTGCGGGTTCACCCCTCCACTTT.

The rearrangement links TRBV12-3 or TRBV12-4 to TRBJ2-2; no clear D. CDR3 size: 14 residues. Between the trimmed V and J ends, which lost 1 base and 7 bases, there was a span of 10 bases. CDR3 residues: CASSLEGPHGELFF. The CDR3 coding sequence is TGTGCCAGCAGTTTAGAAGGCCCCCACGGGGAGCTGTTTTTT.

In this sample, this clonotype turned up a few times. The rearrangement uses TRBV6-2 or TRBV6-3 and TRBJ1-1, with D hard to call. The CDR3 contains 11 residues. V lost 8 bases and J 0 bases, leaving 4 bases between the germline ends. The germline CDR1 and CDR2 sequences are MNHEY and SVGEGT. The CDR3: CASRVNTEAFF. CDR3 nucleotides: TGTGCCAGCCGGGTGAACACTGAAGCTTTCTTT.